The rows below give T cell receptor beta chains drawn from one sample of a study of cytomegalovirus exposure and HLA in healthy donors. The repertoire was sequenced with immunoSEQ multiplex PCR; TCRdb's copy has only in-frame clones and lacks some. This sample has 200,000 or so clones, with just under 80% found just once. Sequenced input: PBMCs. The receptors come from a young woman in good health and CMV-seropositive. Each CDR3 is given with its conserved first and last residue. The D gene is left open where the match is weak. Expanded clones are given a class, and other clones once, few, many or no size at all.

d_call clone_size j_call v_call cdr3_aa cdr3_nt
. . TRBJ2-1 TRBV6-1 CASSEAPGEQFF TGTGCCAGCAGTGAAGCCCCGGGGGAGCAGTTCTTC
TRBD1 . TRBJ1-1 TRBV5-5 CASSTPGQGSTEAFF TGTGCCAGCAGCACCCCGGGACAGGGGTCCACTGAAGCTTTCTTT
TRBD2 . TRBJ2-1 TRBV27 CASSLSWAGVSYNEQFF TGTGCCAGCAGTTTATCGTGGGCGGGGGTCTCCTACAATGAGCAGTTCTTC
TRBD1 few TRBJ1-6 TRBV5-6 CASSWGQNPNNSPLHF TGTGCCAGCAGCTGGGGACAGAACCCCAATAATTCACCCCTCCACTTT
. . TRBJ2-1 TRBV18 CASSEGTAHNEQFF TGTGCCAGCTCAGAGGGCACAGCCCACAATGAGCAGTTCTTC
TRBD1 . TRBJ2-7 TRBV19 CASSLRDRAGEQYF TGTGCCAGTAGCCTCCGGGACAGGGCGGGCGAGCAGTACTTC
. . TRBJ1-1 TRBV6-6 CASSYEGTEAFF TGTGCCAGCAGTTACGAGGGCACTGAAGCTTTCTTT
. once TRBJ2-6 TRBV19 CASSIPPGAGANVLTF TGTGCCAGTAGTATCCCCCCGGGGGCTGGGGCCAACGTCCTGACTTTC
. . TRBJ2-7 TRBV5-8 CASSPGYEQYF TGTGCCAGCAGCCCCGGCTACGAGCAGTACTTC
. . TRBJ1-1 TRBV7-8 CASSPRTISTEAFF TGTGCCAGCAGCCCACGGACAATAAGCACTGAAGCTTTCTTT
. . TRBJ1-4 TRBV7-9 CASNSVSDRGNEKLFF TGTGCCAGCAACTCCGTATCGGACAGAGGAAATGAAAAACTGTTTTTT
TRBD1 . TRBJ1-2 TRBV6-5 CASSSGTGALYGYTF TGTGCCAGCAGTTCAGGGACAGGGGCCCTCTATGGCTACACCTTC
TRBD1 . TRBJ1-6 TRBV19 CASSTDRVSPLHF TGTGCCAGTAGTACAGACAGGGTTTCACCCCTCCACTTT
TRBD1 . TRBJ1-1 TRBV9 CASSSSGQGNTEAFF TGTGCCAGCAGCTCATCGGGACAGGGGAACACTGAAGCTTTCTTT
TRBD1 . TRBJ2-7 TRBV6-5 CASSRGTGSSYEQYF TGTGCCAGCAGCCGCGGGACAGGGAGCTCCTACGAGCAGTACTTC
. . TRBJ2-7 TRBV15 CATILLYEQYF TGTGCCACAATTCTCCTCTACGAGCAGTACTTC
TRBD2 once TRBJ2-5 TRBV4-1 CASSLAGVPGTQYF TGCGCCAGCAGCCTAGCGGGAGTTCCGGGGACCCAGTACTTC
TRBD2 . TRBJ2-3 TRBV7-9 CASSLVLAGVADTQYF TGTGCCAGCAGCTTAGTTCTCGCGGGAGTGGCAGATACGCAGTATTTT
TRBD1 . TRBJ2-5 TRBV5-4 CASGRTGGSETQYF TGTGCCAGCGGAAGGACAGGGGGATCCGAGACCCAGTACTTC
. . TRBJ2-7 TRBV5-6 CASSLGASDSYEQYF TGTGCCAGCAGCTTGGGGGCTAGCGACTCCTACGAGCAGTACTTC
. . TRBJ2-1 TRBV11-3 CASSFGSYNEQFF TGTGCCAGCAGCTTCGGCTCCTACAATGAGCAGTTCTTC
. . TRBJ2-5 TRBV23-1 CASSLGGDQETQYF TGCGCCAGCAGCCTAGGGGGGGACCAAGAGACCCAGTACTTC
. . TRBJ2-3 TRBV28 CASSPGDSTDTQYF TGTGCCAGCAGTCCAGGGGACAGCACAGATACGCAGTATTTT
. . TRBJ2-7 TRBV27 CASSLRGGQKAYEQYF TGTGCCAGCAGTTTAAGGGGGGGGCAGAAAGCCTACGAGCAGTACTTC
. . TRBJ1-1 TRBV20-1 CSARALREAFF TGCAGTGCTAGAGCCCTCAGGGAAGCTTTCTTT
TRBD1 once TRBJ1-1 TRBV5-8 CASSLLQDRAEAFF TGTGCCAGCAGCTTGTTACAGGACAGGGCTGAAGCTTTCTTT
TRBD2 . TRBJ2-7 TRBV7-2 CASSLKGASGMRNSYEQYF TGTGCCAGCAGCTTAAAGGGGGCTAGCGGGATGCGGAACTCCTACGAGCAGTACTTC
TRBD1 . TRBJ2-7 TRBV6-6 CAIGDRDLYEQYF TGTGCCATAGGGGACAGGGACCTCTACGAGCAGTACTTC
TRBD1 . TRBJ2-5 TRBV28 CASRLRDSPAETQYF TGTGCCAGCAGACTCCGGGACAGTCCCGCGGAGACCCAGTACTTC
TRBD2 . TRBJ2-7 TRBV19 CASSIRLAGGGYEQYF TGTGCCAGTAGTATTAGACTAGCGGGAGGTGGCTACGAGCAGTACTTC
TRBD2 . TRBJ2-1 TRBV10-3 CAISESRASGDYNEQFF TGTGCCATCAGTGAGTCGAGGGCTAGCGGGGACTACAATGAGCAGTTCTTC
. . TRBJ1-1 TRBV11-3 CASSTRAENTEAFF TGTGCCAGCAGCACTAGGGCAGAAAACACTGAAGCTTTCTTT
. . TRBJ2-6 TRBV19 CASSPGYGANVLTF TGTGCCAGTAGTCCGGGTTATGGGGCCAACGTCCTGACTTTC
. few TRBJ1-3 TRBV6-1 CASSETFYSGNTIYF TGTGCCAGCAGTGAGACATTTTACTCTGGAAACACCATATATTTT
TRBD1 . TRBJ1-2 TRBV7-6 CASSLVAPDRGHGYTF TGTGCCAGCAGCTTAGTAGCCCCGGACAGGGGGCATGGCTACACCTTC
. once TRBJ2-7 TRBV7-8 CASSFRNTYEQYF TGTGCCAGCAGCTTCAGGAACACCTACGAGCAGTACTTC
. . TRBJ1-5 TRBV10-3 CAISERTADQPQHF TGTGCCATCAGTGAGCGGACAGCAGATCAGCCCCAGCATTTT
. . TRBJ2-1 TRBV28 CASSWGRGFSYNEQFF TGTGCCAGCAGTTGGGGTCGCGGGTTCTCCTACAATGAGCAGTTCTTC
TRBD1 . TRBJ2-3 TRBV6-4 CASSDSGQGADTQYF TGTGCCAGCAGTGACTCGGGACAGGGGGCGGATACGCAGTATTTT
. . TRBJ1-5 TRBV19 CASTSPGGQLNQPQHF TGTGCCAGTACCTCCCCCGGCGGGCAGCTAAATCAGCCCCAGCATTTT
. . TRBJ2-1 TRBV4-2 CASSLTGTLSSYNEQFF TGTGCCAGCAGTCTGACCGGGACTCTGAGCTCCTACAATGAGCAGTTCTTC
TRBD1 once TRBJ2-1 TRBV10-3 CASRSPGQGNNEQFF TGTGCCTCCCGGTCCCCCGGACAGGGTAACAATGAGCAGTTCTTC
TRBD2 once TRBJ2-1 TRBV7-8 CASSPFGGLAGRDEQFF TGTGCCAGCAGCCCTTTTGGGGGACTAGCGGGAAGGGATGAGCAGTTCTTC
. . TRBJ1-1 TRBV28 CASKLYLMAFF TGTGCCAGCAAACTGTATCTAATGGCTTTCTTT
. . TRBJ1-4 TRBV2 CASSMGPAGKLFF TGTGCCAGCAGTATGGGGCCTGCAGGAAAACTGTTTTTT
. . TRBJ1-1 TRBV5-6 CASTVLQGLNTEAFF TGTGCCAGCACCGTACTGCAGGGGCTGAACACTGAAGCTTTCTTT
. . TRBJ1-1 TRBV7-9 CASSPQANTEAFF TGTGCCAGCAGCCCGCAAGCGAACACTGAAGCTTTCTTT
TRBD2 . TRBJ2-5 TRBV6-1 CASLPGGGQETQYF TGTGCCAGCCTTCCTGGGGGGGGGCAAGAGACCCAGTACTTC
TRBD1 . TRBJ2-2 TRBV6-6 CASSTGATGELFF TGTGCCAGCAGCACAGGGGCCACCGGGGAGCTGTTTTTT
TRBD2 . TRBJ2-3 TRBV7-9 CASSLWSGSTDTQYF TGTGCCAGCAGCTTATGGAGCGGGAGTACAGATACGCAGTATTTT
. . TRBJ1-1 TRBV5-1 CASSLEAGRGEAFF TGCGCCAGCAGCTTGGAGGCAGGGAGGGGAGAAGCTTTCTTT
TRBD1 . TRBJ1-1 TRBV7-9 CSSSFSQGVNTEAFF TGTTCCAGCAGCTTTTCACAGGGGGTGAACACTGAAGCTTTCTTT
. . TRBJ2-7 TRBV6-1 CASTQKRYYEQYF TGTGCCAGCACCCAGAAAAGATACTACGAGCAGTACTTC
TRBD2 . TRBJ2-5 TRBV7-6 CASSVLAGGPRETQYF TGTGCCAGCAGCGTCCTAGCGGGGGGGCCCAGGGAGACCCAGTACTTC
TRBD2 . TRBJ2-1 TRBV5-1 CASNHGTSIGDEQFF TGCGCCAGCAACCACGGGACTAGTATCGGCGATGAGCAGTTCTTC
TRBD1 . TRBJ1-2 TRBV7-9 CASSLAPGQAIYGYTF TGTGCCAGCAGCTTAGCTCCGGGACAGGCAATCTATGGCTACACCTTC
. . TRBJ2-7 TRBV11-2 CASSLWGGTGSSYEQYF TGTGCCAGCAGCTTGTGGGGTGGTACAGGGAGCTCCTACGAGCAGTACTTC